This TCR beta chain was obtained from a study of blood T cell repertoires in COVID-19 (TCRdb year 2020). Regarding the complete study: Collaborator samples came from the United States, Italy and Spain and covered acute and convalescent phases of COVID-19. The material from the prospective study consisted of cDNA or gDNA derived from T cells, B-cell-depleted T cells, or PBMCs. Subjects who had been exposed to COVID-19, were actively infected with it, or had recovered from it provided the deeply sampled blood TCRbeta repertoires that made up the dataset. The repertoires were released in a freely available public database intended as a resource for research on the immune response to SARS-CoV-2. The samples were drawn from two sources: the first 160 participants of the ongoing ImmuneRACE study, and 950 to 1,500 subjects contributed by 6 global collaborators. Sample metadata almost always included a de-identified subject ID, COVID-19 status, age in years and sex. Where available, HLA class I and class II types were obtained from metadata supplied by the sample provider rather than from assay-based typing. The study at large found these results: Clinical and demographic metadata were provided uncurated, with the amount varying by source and participant.

Participants in the prospective study were enrolled through a virtual design, were aged roughly 18 to 100 years, and lived in 24 United States geographic areas. In the prospective study, cohorts were assigned on the basis of participant-reported clinical history obtained from a screening survey and a study questionnaire. Each participant in the prospective study had whole blood, serum and a nasopharyngeal or oropharyngeal swab collected by mobile phlebotomists. Over an approximately 2-month period, participants in the prospective study had the option of providing additional blood draws and questionnaires. Prospective study blood samples were shipped either frozen or at room temperature before DNA extraction. From the cysteine through the phenylalanine, the CDR3 covers 15 amino acids. The read is trimmed to its CDR3 DNA, 45 bases read in frame from base 1. Via the germline V gene (reference sequence), CDR1 is LNHDA and CDR2 SQIVND. Germline trimming: 5 bases from V, 5 bases from J; junction bases outside gene matches: 7.

TCRbeta CDR3 regions were amplified from genomic DNA by means of the immunoSEQ Assay, a bias-controlled multiplex PCR. For the original study's pipeline: Nucleated cell counts per sample were estimated from amplification of reference gene primers within the assay. Sequence reads were collapsed and filtered to measure the absolute abundance of every unique TCRbeta CDR3 rearrangement. For each sample, productive Simpson clonality was calculated by taking the square root of Simpson's diversity index across productive rearrangements. The source is immuneACCESS, and TCRdb retained only in-frame sequences with V and J called. Part of the clones is not carried over; for the studies checked, unresolved V genes explain less than half of this, and the remainder is unexplained. V and J calls and clone size are as listed in that table; D and trimming were resolved from the DNA. Counted in this sample were some 260,000 clones; roughly 80% of them appeared once. The top ten clones comprise approximately 4% of the sample.

Remarks on this clone: Its recognized antigen is unknown. Base qualities are not at hand, and no much larger clone is one base apart.

The TCR comes from a man younger than 45 with acute COVID-19. The material sequenced was PBMCs or T cells enriched from blood (not recorded which). Recombination joined TRBV19 with TRBJ1-4, and 8 junctional nucleotides match TRBD1. The nucleotide sequence reads as follows: TGTGCCAGTAGTTCCCGGGACAGGTTGAATGAAAAACTGTTTTTT. The encoded protein is CASSSRDRLNEKLFF. Supplemented by the reference TRBV19 and TRBJ1-4 proteins around the CDR3, the complete variable domain is DGGITQSPKYLFRKEGQNVTLSCEQNLNHDAMYWYRQDPGQGLRLIYYSQIVNDFQKGDIAEGYSVSREKKESFPLTVTSAQKNPTAFYLCASSSRDRLNEKLFFGSGTQLSVL.